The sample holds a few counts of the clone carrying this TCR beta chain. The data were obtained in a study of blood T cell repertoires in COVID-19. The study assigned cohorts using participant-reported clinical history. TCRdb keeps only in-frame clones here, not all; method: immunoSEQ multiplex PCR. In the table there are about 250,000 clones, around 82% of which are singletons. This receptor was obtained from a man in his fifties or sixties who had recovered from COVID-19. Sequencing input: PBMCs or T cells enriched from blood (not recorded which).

CDR3 nucleotide sequence: TGTGCCAGCAGCCCGTGGACAGGGGGGGACACTGAAGCTTTCTTT. This gives the protein CASSPWTGGDTEAFF. V gene TRBV7-2 combines with J gene TRBJ1-1; 10 nucleotides align to TRBD1. The junction had 6 bases not matched to a gene; V was cut back by 5 bases and J by 3 bases. This CDR3 has 15 residues. Germline values: CDR1 SGHTA, CDR2 FQGNSA. Combining the CDR3 with reference TRBV7-2 and TRBJ1-1 gives the whole variable domain GAGVSQSPSNKVTEKGKDVELRCDPISGHTALYWYRQSLGQGLEFLIYFQGNSAPDKSGLPSDRFSAERTGGSVSTLTIQRTQQEDSAVYLCASSPWTGGDTEAFFGQGTRLTVV.